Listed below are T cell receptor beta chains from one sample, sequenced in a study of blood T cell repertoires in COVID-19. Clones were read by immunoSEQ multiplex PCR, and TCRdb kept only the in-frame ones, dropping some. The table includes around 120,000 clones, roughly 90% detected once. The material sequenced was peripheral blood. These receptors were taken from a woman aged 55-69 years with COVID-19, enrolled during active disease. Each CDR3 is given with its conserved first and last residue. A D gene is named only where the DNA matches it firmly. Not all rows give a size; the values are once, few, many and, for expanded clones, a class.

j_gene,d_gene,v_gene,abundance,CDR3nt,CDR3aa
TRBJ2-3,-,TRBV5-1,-,TGCGCCAGCAGCTTGGCCACCGGGGCGGGGGCTTCCCAGTATTTT,CASSLATGAGASQYF
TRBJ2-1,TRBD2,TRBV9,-,TGTGCCAGCAGCCCCATCGCGGGGGTAGGTTATAATGAGCAGTTCTTC,CASSPIAGVGYNEQFF
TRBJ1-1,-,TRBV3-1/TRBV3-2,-,TGTGCCAGCAGCCAATTCTTGGGGCGGGGAGGGAGCACTGAAGCTTTCTTT,CASSQFLGRGGSTEAFF
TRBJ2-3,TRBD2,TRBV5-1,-,TGCGCCAGCAGCTTAGAGCGGGGGGGCTCAGATACGCAGTATTTT,CASSLERGGSDTQYF
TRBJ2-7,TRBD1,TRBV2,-,TGTGCCAGCAGTCTGACAGGGGACTACGAGCAGTACTTC,CASSLTGDYEQYF
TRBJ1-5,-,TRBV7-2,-,TGTGCCAGCAGCCCGGACTCGACGTTATATAGCAATCAGCCCCAGCATTTT,CASSPDSTLYSNQPQHF
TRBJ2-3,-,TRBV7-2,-,TGTGCCAGCAACACCGGACTCAACCCCACAGATACGCAGTATTTT,CASNTGLNPTDTQYF
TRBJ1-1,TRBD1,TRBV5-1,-,TGCGCCAGCAGCACCGTACAGGGGGACACTGAAGCTTTCTTT,CASSTVQGDTEAFF
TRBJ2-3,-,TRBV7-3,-,TGTGCCAGCAGCTCCCCTCCCCTTACAGATACGCAGTATTTT,CASSSPPLTDTQYF
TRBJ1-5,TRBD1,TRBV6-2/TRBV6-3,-,TGTGCCAGCAGTTACGGGAGAGTACAGACAGGGCGCAATCAGCCCCAGCATTTT,CASSYGRVQTGRNQPQHF
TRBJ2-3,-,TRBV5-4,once,TGTGCCAGCAGCTTGTTTGCTAGGGGGGGGACAGATACGCAGTATTTT,CASSLFARGGTDTQYF
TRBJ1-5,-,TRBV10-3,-,TGTGCCATCAGTGATTCCGGGTATCAGCCCCAGCATTTT,CAISDSGYQPQHF
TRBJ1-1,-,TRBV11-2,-,TGTGCCAGCAGCGGAACAGGGCGGACTGAAGCTTTCTTT,CASSGTGRTEAFF
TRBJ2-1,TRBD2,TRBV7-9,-,TGTGCCAGCAGTCCGCGGGGGGCGGTGAATGAGCAGTTCTTC,CASSPRGAVNEQFF
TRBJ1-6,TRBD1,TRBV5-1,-,TGCGCCAGCAGTGGACAGGGGGCAGGGTCACCCCTCCACTTT,CASSGQGAGSPLHF
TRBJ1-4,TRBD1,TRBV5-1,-,TGCGCCAGCAGCCCAACAACAGGGGAGGAAAAACTGTTTTTT,CASSPTTGEEKLFF
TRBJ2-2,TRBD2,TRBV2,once,TGTGCCAGCAGTGAATGGGGGGGGAACACCGGGGAGCTGTTTTTT,CASSEWGGNTGELFF
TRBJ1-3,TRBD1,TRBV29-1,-,TGCAGCGTTGAAGGGACAGGGGGCTCTGGAAACACCATATATTTT,CSVEGTGGSGNTIYF
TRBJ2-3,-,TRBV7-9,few,TGTGCCAGCAGCGCCCTGAGCGACTCCTACACAGATACGCAGTATTTT,CASSALSDSYTDTQYF
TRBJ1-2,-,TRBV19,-,TGTGCCAGTAGTATGGACAGACGAATCACTTATGGCTACACCTTC,CASSMDRRITYGYTF
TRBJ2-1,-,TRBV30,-,TGTGCCTGGGGGGACTCCAAGCAGTTCTTC,CAWGDSKQFF
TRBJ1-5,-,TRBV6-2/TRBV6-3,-,TGTGCCAGCAGTTTCGCGGGAAGCAATCAGCCCCAGCATTTT,CASSFAGSNQPQHF
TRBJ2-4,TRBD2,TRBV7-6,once,TGTGCCAGCAGCCCCCGGGGGGGGCAAAACATTCAGTACTTC,CASSPRGGQNIQYF
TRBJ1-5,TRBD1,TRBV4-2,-,TGTGCCAGCAGCCAGGACCCGACAGGGAGCGGACAGCCCCAGCATTTT,CASSQDPTGSGQPQHF
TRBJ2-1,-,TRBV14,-,TGTGCCAGCAGCCAAATGAAGGGATTGGGGCGCAATGAGCAGTTCTTC,CASSQMKGLGRNEQFF
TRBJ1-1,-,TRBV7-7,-,TGTGCCAGCAGCCGTGACAAGAACACTGAAGCTTTCTTT,CASSRDKNTEAFF
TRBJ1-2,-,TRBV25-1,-,TGTGCCAGCAGTGAGACTCTCAGGGATGGCTACACCTTC,CASSETLRDGYTF
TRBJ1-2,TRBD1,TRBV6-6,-,TGTGCCAGCTTTTCTGCCAGGGGGCGCGACTATGGCTACACCTTC,CASFSARGRDYGYTF
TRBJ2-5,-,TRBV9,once,TGTGCCAGCAGCGTATTAGCAGACCAAGAGACCCAGTACTTC,CASSVLADQETQYF
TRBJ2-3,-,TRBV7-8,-,TGTGCCAGCAGCTCCTGGGACGCGGGGGCGGGAGATACGCAGTATTTT,CASSSWDAGAGDTQYF
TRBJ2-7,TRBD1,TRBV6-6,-,TGTGCCACCGGGACAGGAGTCTACGAGCAGTACTTC,CATGTGVYEQYF
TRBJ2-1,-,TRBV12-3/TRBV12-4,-,TGTGCCAGCAGTTTCCATAGAGACAATGAGCAGTTCTTC,CASSFHRDNEQFF
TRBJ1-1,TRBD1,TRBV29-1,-,TGCAGCGTCGGAGTTTCGACAGGGCTCACTGAAGCTTTCTTT,CSVGVSTGLTEAFF
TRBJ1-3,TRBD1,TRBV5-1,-,TGCGCCAGCAGCTTTTGGCAGGGGGCTGGCTCTGGAAACACCATATATTTT,CASSFWQGAGSGNTIYF
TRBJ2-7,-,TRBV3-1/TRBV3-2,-,TGTGCCAGCAGCCAAGCGGCGGTATCCTACGAGCAGTACTTC,CASSQAAVSYEQYF
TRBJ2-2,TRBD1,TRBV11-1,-,TGTGCCAGCAGCGAATCGGGACAGGGGGTTACCGGGGAGCTGTTTTTT,CASSESGQGVTGELFF
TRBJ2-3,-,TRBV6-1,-,TGTGCCAGCAGTGAAGCCAACAGTGGGCATTATACGCAGTATTTT,CASSEANSGHYTQYF
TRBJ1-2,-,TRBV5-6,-,TGTGCCAGCAGCTTCCCAGGGGCAGACGGCTACACCTTC,CASSFPGADGYTF
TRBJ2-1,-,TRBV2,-,TGTGCCAGCAGGCCTGGGAGCTACAATGAGCAGTTCTTC,CASRPGSYNEQFF
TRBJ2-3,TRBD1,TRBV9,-,TGTGCCAGCAGCGACGGGACAGGGCAGACGGTAGATACGCAGTATTTT,CASSDGTGQTVDTQYF
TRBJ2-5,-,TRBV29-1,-,TGCAGCGTTGGGAAGGGACGGGAGGAGACCCAGTACTTC,CSVGKGREETQYF
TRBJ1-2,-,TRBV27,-,TGTGCCAGCAGTCTGAACGCCCGGGGGGACCTATTAAGAGGCTACACCTTC,CASSLNARGDLLRGYTF
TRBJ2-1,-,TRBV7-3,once,TGTGCCAGCAGCTCGACAGGCCGAACCTACAATGAGCAGTTCTTC,CASSSTGRTYNEQFF
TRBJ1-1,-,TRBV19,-,TGTGCCAGTAGTATAGGCGGGGGGAACACTGAAGCTTTCTTT,CASSIGGGNTEAFF
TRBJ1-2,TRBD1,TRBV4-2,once,TGTGCCAGCAGCCAAGGACAGGGGGCGTATGGCTACACCTTC,CASSQGQGAYGYTF
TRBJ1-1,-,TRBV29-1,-,TGCAGCGTTGTCGGGGGGGCTGACACTGAAGCTTTCTTT,CSVVGGADTEAFF
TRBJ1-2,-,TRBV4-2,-,TGTGCCAGCAGCCCAGAAATCAGAACAAATGGCTACACCTTC,CASSPEIRTNGYTF
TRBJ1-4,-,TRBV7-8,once,TGTGCCAGCAGCTTAGTGTGGGTTGAGGGCGAAAAACTGTTTTTT,CASSLVWVEGEKLFF
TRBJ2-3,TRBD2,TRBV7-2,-,TGTGCCAGCAGCTTAGAGGTAGCGGGGGGGCTTAGAGATACGCAGTATTTT,CASSLEVAGGLRDTQYF
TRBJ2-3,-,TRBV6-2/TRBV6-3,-,TGTGCCAGCAGCTTGAGGGCGGGTACGCAGTATTTT,CASSLRAGTQYF
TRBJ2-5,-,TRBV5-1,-,TGCGCCAGCAGCTCCACAGGGTACTTCCAAGAGACCCAGTACTTC,CASSSTGYFQETQYF
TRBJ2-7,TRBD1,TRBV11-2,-,TGTGCCAGCAGCTATACCGGGACAGGGGGGAACTACGAGCAGTACTTC,CASSYTGTGGNYEQYF
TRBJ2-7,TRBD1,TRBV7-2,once,TGTGCCAGCAGCATGGACAGGGGGCAAGAGCAGTACTTC,CASSMDRGQEQYF
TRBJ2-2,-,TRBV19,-,TGTGCCAGTAAACAGGATAGGAACACCGGGGAGCTGTTTTTT,CASKQDRNTGELFF
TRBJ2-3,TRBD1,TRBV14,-,TGTGCCAGCAGCCAAGATAGGCGGATCGGGACAGGCTACACAGATACGCAGTATTTT,CASSQDRRIGTGYTDTQYF
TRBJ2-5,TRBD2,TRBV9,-,TGTGCCAGCAGCGTAGCTACGGGGGGACTAGCGGGGTATTCCCAAGAGACCCAGTACTTC,CASSVATGGLAGYSQETQYF
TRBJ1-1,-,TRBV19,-,TGTGCCAGTAGTTACAGAATGAACACTGAAGCTTTCTTT,CASSYRMNTEAFF